The 12 T cell receptor beta chains presented below share a single source sample, sequenced in a study of cytomegalovirus exposure and HLA in healthy donors. This PCR relied on a set of 60 Vbeta primers and 13 Jbeta primers. TCRdb's table, derived via immunoSEQ multiplex PCR, lists solely in-frame clones and lacks some. The table records 160,000 or so clones, approximately 83% of them present only once. The sequenced sample was PBMCs. These receptors came from a woman between 18 and 30 years old in good health and CMV-seronegative.

The rearrangement links TRBV6-1 to TRBJ1-4, with a tentative D call TRBD1 (6 bases). Per germline, CDR1 MNHNS and CDR2 SASEGT. Trimming removed 4 bases at V and 3 bases at J, with 12 bases between. This CDR3 spans 15 amino acids. CDR3 sequence (DNA): TGTGCCAGCAGTGCTACAGGGTTGGCTAATGAAAAACTGTTTTTT. Amino acid sequence: CASSATGLANEKLFF.

The chain recombines TRBV2 with TRBJ2-1; maybe TRBD2 (5 bases). The V gene's germline CDR1 is SNHLY and CDR2 FYNNEI. Trimming left V 5 bases short and J 5 bases short, with 16 bases between. CDR3 length: 15 residues. This chain's CDR3 is CASSSGGQRDNEQFF. The CDR3, as DNA: TGTGCCAGCAGTTCTGGCGGGCAGAGAGACAATGAGCAGTTCTTC.

This sequence joins TRBV27 and TRBJ2-3, with TRBD2 as a possible D gene (6 bases). CDR1 and CDR2 (germline): MNHEY, SMNVEV (reference sequence). Trimming took off 7 bases at V and 0 bases at J, with 11 bases between the two ends. This CDR3 is built from 14 residues. This CDR3 is CASKSSGSTDTQYF. As DNA, the CDR3 is TGTGCCAGCAAAAGTAGCGGAAGCACAGATACGCAGTATTTT.

The chain uses TRBV5-8 and TRBJ2-5, with a tentative D call TRBD1 (6 bases). The germline V gene encodes CDR1 SGHTS and CDR2 YDEGEE. Deletions cut 1 base from V and 5 bases from J, with 15 bases between. This CDR3 contains 15 residues. CDR3 in DNA: TGTGCCAGCAGCTTGCCGGGACAAAGGGGGGAGACCCAGTACTTC. It specifies CASSLPGQRGETQYF.

The genes are TRBV5-4 and TRBJ2-7, with D possibly TRBD1 on 5 matching bases. Germline lookup yields CDR1 SGHNT and CDR2 YYREEE (reference sequence). Trimming pared 0 bases from V and 3 bases from J, leaving 16 bases between. The CDR3 runs 16 residues. The CDR3 DNA reads TGTGCCAGCAGCTTGGCTGAGACAGCTGTCAACTACGAGCAGTACTTC. Its protein is CASSLAETAVNYEQYF.

The chain joins TRBV7-8 to TRBJ1-2; TRBD1 matches at 10 bases. Germline CDR1 reads SGHVS; CDR2 reads FQNEAQ. The CDR3 has 16 residues. V trimming: 4 bases; J trimming: 8 bases; junction bases outside the gene matches: 13. The CDR3 sequence is CASSSLKAGQGYGYTF. The CDR3 nucleotides read TGTGCCAGCAGCTCATTAAAAGCGGGACAGGGGTACGGCTACACCTTC.

Written as DNA, the CDR3 is TGTGCCAGCAGCGCATTGGACATCAACACTGAAGCTTTCTTT. Translated: CASSALDINTEAFF. J is TRBJ1-1 and V is TRBV9; TRBD1 is a possible D gene (5 bases). There are 14 residues in the CDR3. Germline V gives CDR1 SGDLS, CDR2 YYNGEE. The V end lost 3 bases, the J end lost 2 bases, and 11 bases lay between the germline ends.

The chain combines TRBV10-3 with TRBJ1-1; 10 nucleotides match TRBD1. The CDR3 is made up of 15 amino acids. Germline V lookup: CDR1 ENHRY, CDR2 SYGVKD. The junction had 12 bases not matched to a gene; V was cut back by 10 bases and J by 4 bases. The CDR3 nucleotides are TGTGCCAGCGCCGGGACAGGGGATCTGGGCACTGAAGCTTTCTTT. Encoded protein: CASAGTGDLGTEAFF.

The V gene is TRBV5-1, the J gene TRBJ2-3, with 12 bases that match TRBD2. V lost 0 bases, J lost 6 bases, and 8 bases stayed unmatched. Germline lookup yields CDR1 SGHRS and CDR2 YFSETQ. The CDR3 runs 17 residues. The CDR3 loop reads CASSLEPSGGARDTQYF. CDR3 DNA sequence: TGCGCCAGCAGCTTGGAGCCTAGCGGGGGGGCCAGGGATACGCAGTATTTT.

The chain recombines TRBV14 with TRBJ2-7, with D unresolved. Trimming removed 7 bases from V and 3 bases from J, with 10 bases in between. Germline V gene data show CDR1 as SGHDN and CDR2 as FVKESK. The CDR3 runs 12 residues. The CDR3 reads CASKRSGYEQYF. Here the CDR3 DNA reads TGTGCCAGCAAACGGTCGGGCTACGAGCAGTACTTC. Using reference TRBV14 and TRBJ2-7 for the parts outside the CDR3, the full variable domain is EAGVTQFPSHSVIEKGQTVTLRCDPISGHDNLYWYRRVMGKEIKFLLHFVKESKQDESGMPNNRFLAERTGGTYSTLKVQPAELEDSGVYFCASKRSGYEQYFGPGTRLTVT.

This chain joins TRBV2 and TRBJ2-7; D is unclear. Germline assignment: CDR1 SNHLY and CDR2 FYNNEI. With 7 bases removed from V and 6 bases from J, the gap between germline ends came to 16 bases. The CDR3 runs to 13 residues. The CDR3 loop reads CASMELVVGEQYF. The CDR3 DNA follows: TGTGCCAGCATGGAGTTAGTGGTTGGCGAGCAGTACTTC.

The chain employs TRBV18 and TRBJ2-5, with 12 bases that match TRBD2. The J segment lost 1 base and the V segment lost 3 bases, leaving 6 bases of the junction unmatched. Germline CDR1 is KGHSH and CDR2 is LQKENI. This CDR3 has 17 amino acids. DNA for the CDR3: TGTGCCAGCTCACCCTCCGTGACTAGCGGGGGCCAAGAGACCCAGTACTTC. Encoded protein: CASSPSVTSGGQETQYF.